This is a list of T cell receptor beta chains from one sample in a study of blood T cell repertoires in COVID-19. Sequenced by immunoSEQ multiplex PCR; TCRdb stores in-frame clones only, minus some. The sample has a few hundred thousand clones; more than 70% are singletons. Sequencing was done on a sample of peripheral blood. Every receptor here comes from a woman aged 45-59 years with acute or convalescent COVID-19. Each CDR3 is given with its conserved first and last residue. D genes are given only for firm matches. Size values are once, few and many counts, or a class for expanded clones, and some rows have none.

cdr3_aa: CASSFGGRGDEQFF
cdr3_nt: TGTGCCAGCAGCTTCGGCGGGAGAGGAGATGAGCAGTTCTTC
d_call: TRBD2
v_call: TRBV7-2
clone_size: .
j_call: TRBJ2-1

cdr3_aa: CASSQDASGNTIYF
cdr3_nt: TGCGCCAGCAGCCAAGATGCCAGCGGGAACACCATATATTTT
d_call: .
v_call: TRBV4-3
clone_size: .
j_call: TRBJ1-3

cdr3_aa: CASSTSPRESETQYF
cdr3_nt: TGTGCCAGTAGTACTTCCCCCCGGGAATCGGAGACCCAGTACTTC
d_call: .
v_call: TRBV19
clone_size: once
j_call: TRBJ2-5

cdr3_aa: CASSRAGAVEAFF
cdr3_nt: TGTGCCAGCAGCCGAGCAGGGGCGGTTGAAGCTTTCTTT
d_call: .
v_call: TRBV13
clone_size: few
j_call: TRBJ1-1

cdr3_aa: CASSWTGSNQPQHF
cdr3_nt: TGTGCCAGCAGCTGGACAGGGAGCAATCAGCCCCAGCATTTT
d_call: TRBD1
v_call: TRBV27
clone_size: .
j_call: TRBJ1-5

cdr3_aa: CASSLTGGLDFF
cdr3_nt: TGTGCCAGCAGCTTGACGGGAGGTCTCGATTTCTTC
d_call: TRBD2
v_call: TRBV7-2
clone_size: .
j_call: TRBJ2-1

cdr3_aa: CASRIRDSPLHF
cdr3_nt: TGTGCCAGCAGGATAAGAGATTCACCCCTCCACTTT
d_call: .
v_call: TRBV28
clone_size: .
j_call: TRBJ1-6

cdr3_aa: CASSLAGKQYF
cdr3_nt: TGTGCCAGCAGCTTGGCCGGGAAGCAGTACTTC
d_call: .
v_call: TRBV5-5
clone_size: .
j_call: TRBJ2-7

cdr3_aa: CASSWTAANTEAFF
cdr3_nt: TGTGCCAGCAGCTGGACAGCAGCTAACACTGAAGCTTTCTTT
d_call: .
v_call: TRBV11-2
clone_size: .
j_call: TRBJ1-1

cdr3_aa: CSWDTNTQYF
cdr3_nt: TGCAGTTGGGACACTAATACGCAGTATTTT
d_call: .
v_call: TRBV20-1
clone_size: few
j_call: TRBJ2-3

cdr3_aa: CAIRKDKPPYEQYF
cdr3_nt: TGTGCCATCAGAAAGGACAAGCCTCCCTACGAGCAGTACTTC
d_call: .
v_call: TRBV10-3
clone_size: .
j_call: TRBJ2-7

cdr3_aa: CAWSNRESRYTF
cdr3_nt: TGTGCCTGGAGTAACAGGGAGTCTCGCTACACCTTC
d_call: .
v_call: TRBV30
clone_size: .
j_call: TRBJ1-2

cdr3_aa: CASSHLAGVWNIQYF
cdr3_nt: TGTGCCAGCAGCCATCTAGCGGGAGTTTGGAACATTCAGTACTTC
d_call: TRBD2
v_call: TRBV3-1/TRBV3-2
clone_size: .
j_call: TRBJ2-4

cdr3_aa: CASSWTGITEAFF
cdr3_nt: TGTGCCAGCAGCTGGACAGGGATTACTGAAGCTTTCTTT
d_call: TRBD1
v_call: TRBV5-4
clone_size: .
j_call: TRBJ1-1

cdr3_aa: CASSARSGSYNEQFF
cdr3_nt: TGTGCCAGCAGCGCGAGGAGCGGGAGTTACAATGAGCAGTTCTTC
d_call: TRBD2
v_call: TRBV2
clone_size: .
j_call: TRBJ2-1

cdr3_aa: CASCISENTGELFF
cdr3_nt: TGTGCCAGCTGTATTTCAGAGAACACCGGGGAGCTGTTTTTT
d_call: .
v_call: TRBV7-8
clone_size: .
j_call: TRBJ2-2

cdr3_aa: CASSLRGADYGYTF
cdr3_nt: TGTGCCAGCAGCTTAAGGGGCGCCGACTATGGCTACACCTTC
d_call: .
v_call: TRBV11-2
clone_size: few
j_call: TRBJ1-2

cdr3_aa: CAIPPGTGGAYGYTF
cdr3_nt: TGTGCCATCCCACCCGGGACAGGGGGCGCCTATGGCTACACCTTC
d_call: TRBD1
v_call: TRBV10-3
clone_size: .
j_call: TRBJ1-2

cdr3_aa: CASSPYSYEQYF
cdr3_nt: TGTGCCAGCAGTCCTTACTCCTACGAGCAGTACTTC
d_call: .
v_call: TRBV5-4
clone_size: .
j_call: TRBJ2-7

cdr3_aa: CASSFGGSFYEQYF
cdr3_nt: TGTGCCAGCAGCTTCGGCGGGAGCTTCTACGAGCAGTACTTC
d_call: TRBD2
v_call: TRBV7-9
clone_size: .
j_call: TRBJ2-7

cdr3_aa: CASSPPSGRGDEQFF
cdr3_nt: TGTGCCAGCTCACCACCCAGCGGGAGAGGAGATGAGCAGTTCTTC
d_call: TRBD2
v_call: TRBV18
clone_size: .
j_call: TRBJ2-1

cdr3_aa: CASSEISTQTQYF
cdr3_nt: TGTGCCAGCAGTGAAATTAGCACGCAGACCCAGTACTTC
d_call: .
v_call: TRBV2
clone_size: .
j_call: TRBJ2-5

cdr3_aa: CASSLAGDGYNEQFF
cdr3_nt: TGTGCCAGCAGTCTAGCGGGAGACGGCTACAATGAGCAGTTCTTC
d_call: TRBD2
v_call: TRBV27
clone_size: few
j_call: TRBJ2-1

cdr3_aa: CASSPYREGRYEQYF
cdr3_nt: TGTGCCAGCTCACCTTATCGGGAGGGCCGATACGAGCAGTACTTC
d_call: TRBD2
v_call: TRBV18
clone_size: .
j_call: TRBJ2-7

cdr3_aa: CASSLSGLAAEGLQETQYF
cdr3_nt: TGTGCCAGCAGTTTATCGGGACTAGCGGCCGAGGGGCTCCAAGAGACCCAGTACTTC
d_call: TRBD2
v_call: TRBV27
clone_size: .
j_call: TRBJ2-5

cdr3_aa: CASSFRRSPLHF
cdr3_nt: TGTGCCAGCAGCTTCCGTCGGTCACCCCTCCACTTT
d_call: .
v_call: TRBV3-1/TRBV3-2
clone_size: .
j_call: TRBJ1-6

cdr3_aa: CASRPGQVWYGYTF
cdr3_nt: TGTGCCAGCAGGCCGGGACAGGTCTGGTATGGCTACACCTTC
d_call: TRBD1
v_call: TRBV6-5
clone_size: .
j_call: TRBJ1-2

cdr3_aa: CAWSPTLGTRGGNEQYF
cdr3_nt: TGTGCCTGGAGTCCTACCCTCGGGACTAGAGGGGGCAACGAGCAGTACTTC
d_call: .
v_call: TRBV30
clone_size: .
j_call: TRBJ2-7

cdr3_aa: CASSMIVGASGELFF
cdr3_nt: TGTGCCAGCAGCATGATTGTGGGCGCATCCGGGGAGCTGTTTTTT
d_call: .
v_call: TRBV28
clone_size: .
j_call: TRBJ2-2

cdr3_aa: CASSEGQGASYSPLHF
cdr3_nt: TGTGCCAGCAGCGAGGGACAGGGGGCGAGCTATTCACCCCTCCACTTT
d_call: TRBD1
v_call: TRBV9
clone_size: .
j_call: TRBJ1-6

cdr3_aa: CASSSSGVTEAFF
cdr3_nt: TGTGCCAGCAGCTCGAGCGGGGTCACTGAAGCTTTCTTT
d_call: .
v_call: TRBV7-9
clone_size: few
j_call: TRBJ1-1

cdr3_aa: CASSPGLVEETQYF
cdr3_nt: TGTGCCAGCAGCCCCGGACTAGTGGAAGAGACCCAGTACTTC
d_call: TRBD2
v_call: TRBV9
clone_size: .
j_call: TRBJ2-5

cdr3_aa: CASSDSSRERGTQYF
cdr3_nt: TGTGCCAGCAGTGACTCGAGTCGGGAGCGGGGGACCCAGTACTTC
d_call: TRBD2
v_call: TRBV6-4
clone_size: once
j_call: TRBJ2-5

cdr3_aa: CASRPAGASTDTQYF
cdr3_nt: TGTGCCAGCAGGCCAGCGGGGGCTAGCACAGATACGCAGTATTTT
d_call: TRBD2
v_call: TRBV13
clone_size: .
j_call: TRBJ2-3

cdr3_aa: CASSAGLAGGTYEQYF
cdr3_nt: TGTGCCAGCAGCGCGGGACTAGCGGGAGGGACCTACGAGCAGTACTTC
d_call: TRBD2
v_call: TRBV9
clone_size: .
j_call: TRBJ2-7

cdr3_aa: CASSPRDRPYGRFF
cdr3_nt: TGTGCCAGTAGTCCACGGGACAGGCCCTATGGTAGGTTCTTC
d_call: TRBD1
v_call: TRBV19
clone_size: few
j_call: TRBJ2-1

cdr3_aa: CASVLSVGTEAFF
cdr3_nt: TGTGCCAGCGTACTTTCCGTTGGCACTGAAGCTTTCTTT
d_call: .
v_call: TRBV7-3
clone_size: once
j_call: TRBJ1-1

cdr3_aa: CASSVQRSQYF
cdr3_nt: TGTGCCAGCAGTGTCCAGCGCTCGCAGTATTTT
d_call: .
v_call: TRBV2
clone_size: .
j_call: TRBJ2-3

cdr3_aa: CASSLHRNEQFF
cdr3_nt: TGTGCCAGCAGCTTACACCGGAATGAGCAGTTCTTC
d_call: .
v_call: TRBV7-2
clone_size: .
j_call: TRBJ2-1

cdr3_aa: CASAPPESRVAEAFF
cdr3_nt: TGTGCCAGCGCCCCCCCTGAGTCCCGGGTTGCTGAAGCTTTCTTT
d_call: .
v_call: TRBV9
clone_size: .
j_call: TRBJ1-1

cdr3_aa: CASSQVGGGNTEAFF
cdr3_nt: TGTGCCAGCAGCCAAGTCGGGGGAGGGAACACTGAAGCTTTCTTT
d_call: .
v_call: TRBV3-1/TRBV3-2
clone_size: .
j_call: TRBJ1-1

cdr3_aa: CASSPRTGGVQPQHF
cdr3_nt: TGTGCCAGCAGTCCCCGGACAGGGGGCGTCCAGCCCCAGCATTTT
d_call: TRBD1
v_call: TRBV6-5
clone_size: .
j_call: TRBJ1-5

cdr3_aa: CASSFRGGNTEAFF
cdr3_nt: TGTGCCAGCAGCTTTCGGGGAGGGAACACTGAAGCTTTCTTT
d_call: .
v_call: TRBV7-8
clone_size: .
j_call: TRBJ1-1

cdr3_aa: CASSQDLYPSYEQYF
cdr3_nt: TGTGCCAGCAGCCAAGACCTATATCCCTCCTACGAGCAGTACTTC
d_call: .
v_call: TRBV3-1/TRBV3-2
clone_size: .
j_call: TRBJ2-7

cdr3_aa: CASSRDRIYGYTF
cdr3_nt: TGTGCCAGCAGCCGGGACAGGATATATGGCTACACCTTC
d_call: TRBD1
v_call: TRBV7-2
clone_size: .
j_call: TRBJ1-2

cdr3_aa: CASGDRGDHEQYF
cdr3_nt: TGTGCCAGCGGAGACAGGGGTGACCACGAGCAGTACTTC
d_call: TRBD1
v_call: TRBV2
clone_size: once
j_call: TRBJ2-7

cdr3_aa: CASARGTENIQYF
cdr3_nt: TGTGCCTCAGCGAGGGGGACCGAAAACATTCAGTACTTC
d_call: .
v_call: TRBV28
clone_size: .
j_call: TRBJ2-4

cdr3_aa: CASNLHASSYNEQFF
cdr3_nt: TGTGCCAGTAACCTGCACGCCAGCTCCTACAATGAGCAGTTCTTC
d_call: .
v_call: TRBV19
clone_size: .
j_call: TRBJ2-1

cdr3_aa: CASSSVRYSYEQYF
cdr3_nt: TGCGCCAGCAGCTCGGTTAGATACTCCTACGAGCAGTACTTC
d_call: .
v_call: TRBV5-1
clone_size: .
j_call: TRBJ2-7

cdr3_aa: CASSSPSTSPGELFF
cdr3_nt: TGTGCCAGCAGTTCCCCCTCGACTAGCCCCGGGGAGCTGTTTTTT
d_call: TRBD2
v_call: TRBV6-5
clone_size: .
j_call: TRBJ2-2